This T cell receptor (beta chain) was sequenced during a study of radiotherapy plus CTLA-4 blockade in lung cancer. This clone was found once. Its antigen is still unknown. Study-wide findings and caveats: The best prediction of response reportedly came from early blood T cell clone dynamics, with interferon-beta.

Sequenced by immunoSEQ multiplex PCR; TCRdb stores in-frame clones only, minus some. In the table there are tens of thousands of clones, about 88% of which are singletons. The length of the CDR3 is 16 residues. Per the germline V gene, CDR1 is LNHDA and CDR2 is SQIVND (reference sequence). Trimming cost V 2 bases and J 0 bases, with 11 bases left between them. Sequenced material: peripheral blood, taken from a patient treated with radiotherapy plus ipilimumab. This clonotype originated in a human donor with non-small cell lung cancer whose response to radiotherapy plus ipilimumab could not be evaluated. The chain recombines TRBV19 with TRBJ1-3, with unresolved D. The CDR3 DNA reads as TGTGCCAGTAGTATATACAGCATTTCCTCTGGAAACACCATATATTTT. Residues: CASSIYSISSGNTIYF.